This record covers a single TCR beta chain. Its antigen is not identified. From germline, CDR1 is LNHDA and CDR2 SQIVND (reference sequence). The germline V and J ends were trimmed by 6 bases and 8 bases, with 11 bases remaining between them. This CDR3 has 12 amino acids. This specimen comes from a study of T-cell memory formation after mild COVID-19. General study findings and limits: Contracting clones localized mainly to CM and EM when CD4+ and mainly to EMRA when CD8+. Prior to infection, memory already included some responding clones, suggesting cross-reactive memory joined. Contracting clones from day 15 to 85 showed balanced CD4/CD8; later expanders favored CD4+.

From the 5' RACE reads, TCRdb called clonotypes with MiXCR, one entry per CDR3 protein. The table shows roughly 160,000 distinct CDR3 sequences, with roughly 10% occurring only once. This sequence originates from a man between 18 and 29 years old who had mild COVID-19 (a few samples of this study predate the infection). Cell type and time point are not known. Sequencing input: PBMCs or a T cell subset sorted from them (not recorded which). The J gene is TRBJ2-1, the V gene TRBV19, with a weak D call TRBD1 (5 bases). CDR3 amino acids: CASRSRVHEQFF. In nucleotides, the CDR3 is TGTGCCAGTAGATCCAGGGTCCATGAGCAGTTCTTC.